This T cell receptor beta chain appears in the sequencing data of a study of CD8+ T cells in alopecia areata. Trimming cost V 3 bases and J 5 bases; bases outside gene matches: 5. The CDR3 is 15 residues long. Germline lookup yields CDR1 LGHNA and CDR2 YSLEER. It was cDNA, reverse transcribed from extracted RNA, that served as the sequencing template. The repertoire was sequenced with immunoSEQ multiplex PCR; TCRdb's copy has only in-frame clones and lacks some. The table includes 250,000 to 350,000 clones, 50% to 75% detected once. The sample's treatment: oral pan-JAK inhibitor, 5-10 mg twice daily. The receptor comes from a human donor with alopecia areata. This specimen consisted of CD4+ T cells sorted from blood, obtained between weeks 51 and 52, from a patient treated with tofacitinib. This chain connects TRBV4-3 to TRBJ1-5; 9 bases are a match to TRBD1. The CDR3, as DNA: TGCGCCAGCAGCCAGGTACAGGGGGCGGATCAGCCCCAGCATTTT. This sequence encodes CASSQVQGADQPQHF.